The 12 T cell receptor beta chains in this list originate from one sample, sequenced in a study of cytomegalovirus exposure and HLA in healthy donors. The PCR contained 60 Vbeta and 13 Jbeta primers. Here immunoSEQ multiplex PCR was the method, and the copy in TCRdb shows in-frame clones only, minus some. Altogether roughly 130,000 clones are present, around 80% being singletons, with the ten largest covering around 1.8%. What was sequenced was PBMCs. These receptors were collected from a woman aged 45-59 years in good health and CMV-seronegative.

The chain employs TRBV5-6 and TRBJ2-1; 9 bases align to TRBD2. The ends lost 5 bases at V and 9 bases at J; junction bases unmatched: 9. Germline assignment: CDR1 SGHDT and CDR2 YYEEEE. This CDR3 is 14 amino acids long. CDR3 bases: TGTGCCAGCAGGATAGGGGCGGGGGGGAGTGAGCAGTTCTTC. This gives the protein CASRIGAGGSEQFF.

The chain carries TRBV5-6 and TRBJ2-2; 8 positions agree with TRBD1. The V gene end was trimmed by 3 bases and the J gene end by 4 bases; junction bases not matched to a gene: 5. CDR1 and CDR2 from the germline V gene are SGHDT and YYEEEE. The CDR3 consists of 15 residues. The CDR3 loop is CASSYGQGPTGELFF. Written as DNA, the CDR3 is TGTGCCAGCAGCTACGGACAGGGCCCCACCGGGGAGCTGTTTTTT.

This sequence joins TRBV6-1 and TRBJ1-4; TRBD1 might be the D (5 bases). The germline V gene has CDR1 MNHNS and CDR2 SASEGT. V lost 1 base and J 6 bases, leaving 12 bases between the germline ends. The CDR3 has 15 residues. The CDR3 nucleotides are TGTGCCAGCAGTGAAGATCTGCAGGGTTATGAAAAACTGTTTTTT. Translated: CASSEDLQGYEKLFF.

The V call is TRBV4-2, the J call TRBJ1-1; 8 nucleotides line up with TRBD1. Per the germline V gene, CDR1 is LGHNA and CDR2 is YNFKEQ. Germline trimming cut 2 bases from V and 1 base from J; bases unmatched to any gene: 3. This CDR3 contains 15 residues. DNA for the CDR3: TGTGCCAGCAGCCAACAAGGACAGGGGAACACTGAAGCTTTCTTT. As protein: CASSQQGQGNTEAFF.

The chain links TRBV18 to TRBJ2-7; D may be TRBD1 (6 bases). CDR3 length equals 10 residues. Germline CDR1 is KGHSH and CDR2 is LQKENI. Trimming removed 2 bases from V and 12 bases from J, with 8 bases in between. DNA of the CDR3: TGTGCCAGCTCACCAGGGGGCCGGTACGTC. Protein product: CASSPGGRYV.

As to this clone: The junction shows a germline mismatch at one end, possibly a read error. The CDR3 DNA is TGTGCCAGCGGGGCGAACTATGGCTACCCCTTC. This gives the protein CASGANYGYPF. The genes are TRBV6-5 and TRBJ1-2; perhaps TRBD1 as D (5 bases). The CDR3 is 11 residues long. Germline V CDR1 and CDR2: MNHEY, SVGAGI.

The rearrangement joins TRBV29-1 to TRBJ2-2, with 11 positions matching TRBD2. This CDR3 spans 15 amino acids. With V trimmed by 6 bases and J by 1 base, 4 bases remained unmatched. Germline V gene sequence: CDR1 SQVTM, CDR2 ANQGSEA. CDR3 amino acids: CSVRLAGRNTGELFF. CDR3 nucleotide sequence: TGCAGCGTCCGACTAGCGGGACGGAACACCGGGGAGCTGTTTTTT.

The chain carries TRBV5-1 and TRBJ2-1; 8 positions match TRBD2. The CDR3 contains 16 residues. With 4 bases clipped from V and 5 bases from J, the junction kept 11 bases outside the gene matches. CDR1 SGHRS and CDR2 YFSETQ come from the germline V gene. The CDR3 nucleotides are TGCGCCAGCAGCCCAGACCGGGAGGGCCCGCACAATGAGCAGTTCTTC. It yields the protein CASSPDREGPHNEQFF.

The chain links TRBV28 to TRBJ2-7; 10 nucleotides agree with TRBD1. V shed 5 bases, J shed 0 bases, and the junction held 7 bases outside the gene matches. CDR1 and CDR2 (germline): MDHEN, SYDVKM. This CDR3 has 16 amino acids. CDR3 residues: CASSPLGTGDSYEQYV. The CDR3 DNA sequence: TGTGCCAGCAGTCCACTTGGGACAGGGGACTCCTACGAGCAGTACGTC.

V and J are TRBV7-9 and TRBJ2-7, with 11 bases that match TRBD2. CDR1 is SEHNR, CDR2 FQNEAQ, per germline (reference sequence). The CDR3 extends over 12 amino acids. The junction had 0 bases not matched to a gene; V was cut back by 11 bases and J by 0 bases. CDR3 region: CAGTSGSYEQYF. CDR3 nucleotide sequence: TGTGCCGGGACTAGCGGCTCCTACGAGCAGTACTTC.

The gene calls are TRBV19 and TRBJ2-4; 7 bases align to TRBD2. Germline CDR1 and CDR2: LNHDA and SQIVND (reference sequence). The V and J ends lost 3 bases and 3 bases, in that order; junction bases with no gene match: 5. The CDR3 runs to 15 residues. DNA for the CDR3: TGTGCCAGTAGTATGGGGGAGGGTGACAAAAACATTCAGTACTTC. Its protein is CASSMGEGDKNIQYF.

The chain recombines TRBV29-1 with TRBJ1-1, with D unclear. CDR3 length: 11 residues. Germline V gene lookup returns CDR1 SQVTM and CDR2 ANQGSEA. The germline V and J ends were trimmed by 4 bases and 7 bases, with 10 bases remaining between them. The CDR3 loop reads CSVGGIREAFF. The CDR3 nucleotides read TGCAGCGTTGGAGGGATACGTGAAGCTTTCTTT. Drawing the rest from reference TRBV29-1 and TRBJ1-1, the complete variable domain is SAVISQKPSRDICQRGTSLTIQCQVDSQVTMMFWYRQQPGQSLTLIATANQGSEATYESGFVIDKFPISRPNLTFSTLTVSNMSPEDSSIYLCSVGGIREAFFGQGTRLTVV.